The source of this T cell receptor (beta chain) is a study of identifying expanded T cells in peripheral blood. Note on this clone: Its specificity is not known.

Overall study findings and caveats: Differentially abundant clones: 0.95 to 1.5 between replicates, 16.4 at roughly 2 weeks, more than 18 at four. Across healthy donors, higher total template counts meant significantly greater approximately 2-week count variance.

Collection occurred without any documented infections or immune events in donors. Produced via immunoSEQ multiplex PCR; TCRdb's table is partial and in-frame only. This sample has about 100,000 clones, with 85% to 90% found just once. The germline V gene encodes CDR1 SGHRS and CDR2 YFSETQ. The CDR3 length is 12 residues. V lost 0 bases to trimming and J lost 6 bases, with 4 bases between them. The sample comprised blood. The rearrangement links TRBV5-1 to TRBJ2-1; D uncertain. The clonotype originates from a person aged 18 to 70 in good health. The CDR3 here is CASSLATNEQFF. CDR3 DNA: TGCGCCAGCAGCTTGGCCACCAATGAGCAGTTCTTC.